The rows below give T cell receptor beta chains drawn from one sample of a study of post-analysis software for immune sequencing data. TCRdb used MiXCR to reprocess the PCR reads, holding one entry per CDR3 protein. The sample gives about 500,000 distinct CDR3 sequences, over 35% of which show up once; 12% is in the top ten. The specimen sequenced was blood. Every receptor here comes from a girl aged 5-17 years with multiple sclerosis. Both conserved end residues are part of each CDR3. A D gene is named only where the DNA matches it firmly. Only part of the rows carry a size: once, few, many, or a class if the clone is expanded.

len | abundance | d_gene | j_gene | v_gene | CDR3aa | CDR3nt
12 | - | - | TRBJ2-5 | TRBV6-2/TRBV6-3 | CASRKTGKTQYF | TGTGCCAGCAGGAAAACAGGGAAGACCCAGTACTTC
16 | - | - | TRBJ1-2 | TRBV29-1 | CSVEDLTGTTNYGYTF | TGCAGCGTTGAAGATCTCACCGGGACAACAAACTATGGCTACACCTTC
16 | - | - | TRBJ2-1 | TRBV4-2 | CASSQAGDALGNEQFF | TGTGCCAGCAGCCAAGCGGGGGACGCACTAGGGAATGAGCAGTTCTTC
16 | - | - | TRBJ1-2 | TRBV7-9 | CASSRLDPGRNYGYTF | TGTGCCAGCAGCCGCTTAGATCCGGGGAGGAACTATGGCTACACCTTC
14 | - | - | TRBJ2-1 | TRBV25-1 | CASSEFGSYNEQFF | TGTGCCAGCAGTGAATTTGGGAGCTACAATGAGCAGTTCTTC
16 | - | TRBD1 | TRBJ1-1 | TRBV5-1 | CASSWTGVEMNTEAFF | TGCGCCAGCAGCTGGACAGGGGTGGAGATGAACACTGAAGCTTTCTTT
13 | once | - | TRBJ2-7 | TRBV13 | CASSLTNTYEQYF | TGTGCCAGCAGCCTGACTAATACCTACGAGCAGTACTTC
14 | once | TRBD2 | TRBJ2-1 | TRBV12-3/TRBV12-4 | CASITSGSESEQFF | TGTGCCAGCATAACGAGCGGGAGTGAGAGTGAGCAGTTCTTC
17 | - | TRBD2 | TRBJ2-5 | TRBV5-1 | CASSLVTPGGPLETQYF | TGCGCCAGCAGCTTGGTAACCCCGGGGGGTCCCCTGGAGACCCAGTACTTC
12 | - | - | TRBJ2-3 | TRBV6-5 | CASGRDVNTQYF | TGTGCCAGCGGCAGGGACGTAAATACGCAGTATTTT
14 | - | TRBD1 | TRBJ1-2 | TRBV28 | CASSGSGGRYGYTF | TGTGCCAGCAGTGGGTCAGGGGGTAGATATGGCTACACCTTC
16 | - | - | TRBJ2-7 | TRBV15 | CATSRDQETATYEQYF | TGTGCCACCAGCAGAGATCAAGAGACTGCGACTTACGAGCAGTACTTC
16 | - | TRBD2 | TRBJ2-7 | TRBV30 | CAWSAPVAGARHEQYF | TGTGCCTGGAGTGCTCCGGTGGCGGGAGCTAGGCACGAGCAGTACTTC
19 | - | TRBD1 | TRBJ2-5 | TRBV29-1 | CSVEGLRGHSPDPLETQYF | TGCAGCGTTGAAGGCCTAAGGGGGCATTCCCCCGACCCTTTGGAGACCCAGTACTTC
14 | few | - | TRBJ2-5 | TRBV12-3/TRBV12-4 | CASTDTPGRETQYF | TGTGCCAGCACCGACACTCCGGGAAGGGAGACCCAGTACTTC
12 | - | TRBD2 | TRBJ2-1 | TRBV19 | CASSRTSGEQFF | TGTGCCAGTAGTAGGACTAGCGGAGAGCAGTTCTTC
15 | - | TRBD1 | TRBJ2-1 | TRBV5-1 | CASSTGTGGYNEQFF | TGCGCCAGCAGCACCGGGACAGGGGGTTACAATGAGCAGTTCTTC
14 | - | - | TRBJ1-1 | TRBV6-5 | CASSYSGGYTEAFF | TGTGCCAGCAGTTACTCCGGCGGCTACACTGAAGCTTTCTTT
17 | - | TRBD2 | TRBJ2-2 | TRBV29-1 | CSVGVVWEGLNTGELFF | TGCAGCGTTGGCGTGGTTTGGGAGGGCTTAAACACCGGGGAGCTGTTTTTT
15 | - | TRBD1 | TRBJ1-4 | TRBV7-9 | CASSPTGATNEKLFF | TGTGCCAGCAGCCCAACAGGGGCAACTAATGAAAAACTGTTTTTT
17 | - | TRBD2 | TRBJ2-7 | TRBV5-1 | CASSSPSSGKGTYEQYF | TGCGCCAGCAGCTCACCCTCTAGCGGGAAAGGAACCTACGAGCAGTACTTC
13 | - | - | TRBJ2-3 | TRBV12-3/TRBV12-4 | CASSSWEQVTQYF | TGTGCCAGCAGTTCCTGGGAACAAGTTACGCAGTATTTT
14 | - | TRBD1 | TRBJ1-2 | TRBV20-1 | CSARVDRGLYGYTF | TGCAGTGCTAGGGTTGACAGGGGACTCTATGGCTACACCTTC
15 | many | - | TRBJ2-7 | TRBV7-3 | CASSLVGISSYEQYF | TGTGCCAGCAGCTTAGTCGGGATTAGCTCCTACGAGCAGTACTTC
14 | - | - | TRBJ1-5 | TRBV10-3 | CAISSTNSDQPQHF | TGTGCCATCAGTTCCACAAACAGTGATCAGCCCCAGCATTTT
17 | few | - | TRBJ2-5 | TRBV4-2 | CASSLLSFEQGGETQYF | TGTGCCAGCAGCCTCCTCTCTTTTGAGCAGGGAGGCGAGACCCAGTACTTC
12 | - | - | TRBJ1-5 | TRBV29-1 | CSVGRSNQPQHF | TGCAGCGTCGGACGGAGCAATCAGCCCCAGCATTTT
14 | few | - | TRBJ2-5 | TRBV7-9 | CASSSVPRRETQYF | TGTGCCAGCAGCTCCGTACCCCGACGGGAGACCCAGTACTTC
14 | - | - | TRBJ1-3 | TRBV4-1 | CASSQERGGNTIYF | TGCGCCAGCAGCCAGGAAAGAGGGGGAAACACCATATATTTT
14 | once | - | TRBJ2-7 | TRBV25-1 | CASSERELRFEQYF | TGTGCCAGCAGTGAGCGGGAACTCAGGTTTGAGCAGTACTTC
13 | - | TRBD1 | TRBJ2-1 | TRBV29-1 | CSVEGQGNNEQFF | TGCAGCGTTGAGGGACAGGGGAACAATGAGCAGTTCTTC
15 | - | - | TRBJ1-5 | TRBV15 | CATSIWGLDNQPQHF | TGTGCCACCAGCATTTGGGGGCTGGACAATCAGCCCCAGCATTTT
13 | once | - | TRBJ1-4 | TRBV9 | CASSVDPDEKLFF | TGTGCCAGCAGCGTAGACCCGGATGAAAAACTGTTTTTT